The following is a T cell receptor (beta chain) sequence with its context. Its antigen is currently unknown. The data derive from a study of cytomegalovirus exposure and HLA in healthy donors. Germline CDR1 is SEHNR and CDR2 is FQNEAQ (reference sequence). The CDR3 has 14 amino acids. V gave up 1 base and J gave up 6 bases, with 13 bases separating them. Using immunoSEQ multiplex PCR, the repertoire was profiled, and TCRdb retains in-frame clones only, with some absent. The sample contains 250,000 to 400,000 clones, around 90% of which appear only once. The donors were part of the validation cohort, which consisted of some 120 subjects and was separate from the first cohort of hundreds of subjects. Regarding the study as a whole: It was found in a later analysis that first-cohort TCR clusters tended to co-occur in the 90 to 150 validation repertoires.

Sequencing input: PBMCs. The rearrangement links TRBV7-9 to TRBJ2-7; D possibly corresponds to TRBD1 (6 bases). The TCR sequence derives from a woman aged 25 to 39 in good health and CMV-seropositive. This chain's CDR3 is CASSLGGTPSEQYF. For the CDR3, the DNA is TGTGCCAGCAGCTTAGGGGGGACACCCAGCGAGCAGTACTTC.